Included here is one TCR beta chain sequence, with context. Its antigen remains unidentified. The data are from a study of cytomegalovirus exposure and HLA in healthy donors. Study conclusions and caveats: Researchers catalogued 160 or so TCR beta chains as cytomegalovirus-associated. Evidence from a later analysis indicated that most CMV-associated TCR beta chains looked HLA-restricted.

Amplification used 60 Vbeta primers and 13 Jbeta primers. Here immunoSEQ multiplex PCR was the method, and the copy in TCRdb shows in-frame clones only, minus some. The sample consists of 90,000 to 95,000 clones, around 78% of them appearing once. Germline V gene lookup returns CDR1 ENHRY and CDR2 SYGVKD. The ends were cut back, 2 bases at V and 1 base at J, with 12 bases in the middle. CDR3 length: 17 residues. The TCR was taken from a young man in good health and CMV-seronegative. Specimen: PBMCs. This chain uses TRBV10-3 with TRBJ2-6, with D perhaps matching TRBD1 (5 bases). CDR3 in amino acids: CAISEAGKVSGANVLTF. The CDR3 DNA sequence: TGTGCCATCAGTGAGGCAGGGAAGGTATCTGGGGCCAACGTCCTGACTTTC.